This TCR beta chain is drawn from a study of shared clonotypes between healthy human individuals. The wider study: Three plates were used per donor for CD4 naive, three for CD4 memory, two for CD8 naive and one for CD8 memory.

Sorted-subset replicate PCR reactions were performed with about 200 ng DNA, corresponding to roughly 30,000 T cell genomes. Assay: immunoSEQ multiplex PCR; the TCRdb copy retains only in-frame clones and omits some. The sample holds around 2.5 million clones; roughly 93% are singletons and the top ten take 0.36%. V lost 6 bases and J lost 1; bases outside the gene matches: 0. The CDR3 contains 13 residues. Per germline, CDR1 SEHNR and CDR2 FQNEAQ (reference sequence). Sequenced: naive CD4+ T cells from PBMCs. The subset here: CD45RA+ positively selected. This clonotype was sampled from a man between 18 and 29 years old in good health. Some clones in this sample may be carry-over from other donors' samples. The V call is TRBV7-9, the J call TRBJ2-3, with 8 bases fitting TRBD2. The CDR3: CASRTSGTDTQYF. The CDR3 coding sequence is TGTGCCAGCAGGACTAGCGGCACAGATACGCAGTATTTT.